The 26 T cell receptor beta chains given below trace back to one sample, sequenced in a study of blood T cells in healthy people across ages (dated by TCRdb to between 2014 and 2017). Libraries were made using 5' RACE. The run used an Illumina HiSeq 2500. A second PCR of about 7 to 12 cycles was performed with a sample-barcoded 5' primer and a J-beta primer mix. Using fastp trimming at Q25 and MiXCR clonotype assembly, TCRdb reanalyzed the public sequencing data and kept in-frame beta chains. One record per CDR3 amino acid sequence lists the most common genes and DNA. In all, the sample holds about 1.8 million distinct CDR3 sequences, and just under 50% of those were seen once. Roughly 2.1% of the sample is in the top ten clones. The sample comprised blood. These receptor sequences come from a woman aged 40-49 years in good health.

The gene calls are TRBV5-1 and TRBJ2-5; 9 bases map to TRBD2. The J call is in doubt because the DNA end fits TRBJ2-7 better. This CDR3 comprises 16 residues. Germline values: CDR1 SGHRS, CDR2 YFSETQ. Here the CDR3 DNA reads TGCGCCAGCAGCTTGGCCGCGCAGCGGGGGGCCAACGAGCAGTACTTC. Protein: CASSLAAQRGANEQYF.

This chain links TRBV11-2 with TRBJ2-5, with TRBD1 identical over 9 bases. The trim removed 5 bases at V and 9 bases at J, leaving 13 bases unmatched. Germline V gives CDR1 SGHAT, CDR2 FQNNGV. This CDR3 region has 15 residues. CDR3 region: CASSRPGDRDPAQYF. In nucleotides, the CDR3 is TGTGCCAGCAGCCGTCCCGGGGACAGGGACCCGGCCCAGTACTTC.

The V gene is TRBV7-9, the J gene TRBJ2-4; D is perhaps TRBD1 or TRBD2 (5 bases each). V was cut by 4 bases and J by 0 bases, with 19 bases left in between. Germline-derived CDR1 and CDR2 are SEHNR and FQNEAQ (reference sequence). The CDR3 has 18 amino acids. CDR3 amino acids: CASSSIRSGTLAKNIQYF. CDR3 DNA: TGTGCCAGCAGCTCAATCCGCTCAGGGACCTTAGCCAAAAACATTCAGTACTTC.

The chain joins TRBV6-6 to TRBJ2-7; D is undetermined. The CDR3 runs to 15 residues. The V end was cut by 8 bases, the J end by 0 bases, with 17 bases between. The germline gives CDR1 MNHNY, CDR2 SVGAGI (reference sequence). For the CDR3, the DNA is TGTGCCAGCTGTTCCCCCTCGGACGGCTCCTACGAGCAGTACTTC. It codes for CASCSPSDGSYEQYF.

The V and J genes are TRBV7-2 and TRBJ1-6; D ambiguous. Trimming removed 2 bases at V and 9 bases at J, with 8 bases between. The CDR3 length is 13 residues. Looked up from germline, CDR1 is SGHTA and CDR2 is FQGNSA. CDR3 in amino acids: CASSLNRGSPLHF. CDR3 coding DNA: TGTGCCAGCAGCTTAAATCGAGGTTCACCCCTCCACTTT.

DNA of the CDR3: TGCGCCAGCAGCCCCGATAACAGGGGCCCAAGCGGCTACACCTTC. This gives the protein CASSPDNRGPSGYTF. J is TRBJ1-2 and V is TRBV5-1; 7 positions match TRBD1. With V trimmed by 4 bases and J by 8 bases, 14 bases remained unmatched. This CDR3 has 15 residues. Germline V gives CDR1 SGHRS, CDR2 YFSETQ.

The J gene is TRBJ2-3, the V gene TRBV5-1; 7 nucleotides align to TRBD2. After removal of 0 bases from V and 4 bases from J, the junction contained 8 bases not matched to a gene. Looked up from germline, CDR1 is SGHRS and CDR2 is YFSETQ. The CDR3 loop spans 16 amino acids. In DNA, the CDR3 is TGCGCCAGCAGCTTGGCCCGGACCAGCGGGGCAGATACGCAGTATTTT. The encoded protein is CASSLARTSGADTQYF. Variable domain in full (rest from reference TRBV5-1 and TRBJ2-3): KAGVTQTPRYLIKTRGQQVTLSCSPISGHRSVSWYQQTPGQGLQFLFEYFSETQRNKGNFPGRFSGRQFSNSRSEMNVSTLELGDSALYLCASSLARTSGADTQYFGPGTRLTVL.

The CDR3 nucleotides are TGTGCCAGCAGCCCCTTGAGCCGGGGGGCCATGGAGACCCAGTACTTC. Amino acids: CASSPLSRGAMETQYF. The chain has TRBV3-1 and TRBJ2-4, with D possibly TRBD2 on 7 matching bases. The assigned J gene may be wrong: the sequence end matches TRBJ2-5 better. The CDR3 has 16 residues. In germline, CDR1 is LGHDT, CDR2 YNNKEL (reference sequence).

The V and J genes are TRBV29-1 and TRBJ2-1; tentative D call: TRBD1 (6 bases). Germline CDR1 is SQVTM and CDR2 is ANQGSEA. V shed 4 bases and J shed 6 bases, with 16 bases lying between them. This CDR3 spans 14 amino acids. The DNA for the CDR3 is TGCAGCGTTGTTCACAGGGCGTCTCCCAATGAGCAGTTCTTC. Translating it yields CSVVHRASPNEQFF.

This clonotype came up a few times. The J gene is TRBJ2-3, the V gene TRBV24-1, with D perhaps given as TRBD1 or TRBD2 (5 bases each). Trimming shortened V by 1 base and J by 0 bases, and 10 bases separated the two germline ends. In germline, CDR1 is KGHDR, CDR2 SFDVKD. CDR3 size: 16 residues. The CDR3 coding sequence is TGTGCCACCAGTGATTTAACCGGGGCTAGCACAGATACGCAGTATTTT. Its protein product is CATSDLTGASTDTQYF.

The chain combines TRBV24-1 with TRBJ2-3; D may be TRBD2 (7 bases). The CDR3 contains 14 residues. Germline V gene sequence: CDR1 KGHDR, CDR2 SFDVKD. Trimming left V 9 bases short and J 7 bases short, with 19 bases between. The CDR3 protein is CATQLGGGGHTQYF. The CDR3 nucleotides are TGTGCCACCCAACTAGGGGGAGGGGGTCATACGCAGTATTTT.

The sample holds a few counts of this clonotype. The CDR3 loop is CASSANPAGAYNEQFF. For the CDR3, the DNA is TGTGCCAGCAGCGCGAATCCGGCTGGGGCTTACAATGAGCAGTTCTTC. The genes are TRBV7-2 and TRBJ2-1; D may be TRBD1 (5 bases). CDR1 is SGHTA and CDR2 is FQGNSA in the germline V gene. The CDR3 has 16 amino acids. Between the trimmed V and J ends, which lost 5 bases and 4 bases, there was a span of 18 bases.

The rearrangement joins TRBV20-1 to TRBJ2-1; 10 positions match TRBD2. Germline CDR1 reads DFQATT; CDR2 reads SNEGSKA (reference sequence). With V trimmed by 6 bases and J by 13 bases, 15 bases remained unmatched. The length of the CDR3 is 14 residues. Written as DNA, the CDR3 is TGCAGTGCCGCTCGACTAGCGGGCCAAGAGACCCAGTTCTTC. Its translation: CSAARLAGQETQFF.

The CDR3: CSARDRLAVTQETQYF. Here the CDR3 DNA reads TGCAGTGCTAGAGATCGGCTAGCGGTTACCCAAGAGACCCAGTACTTC. V usage is TRBV20-1 and J usage is TRBJ2-5; 7 nucleotides match TRBD2. The CDR3 sequence is 16 residues long. CDR1 and CDR2 (germline): DFQATT, SNEGSKA (reference sequence). V lost 0 bases, J lost 1 base, and 8 bases stayed unmatched.

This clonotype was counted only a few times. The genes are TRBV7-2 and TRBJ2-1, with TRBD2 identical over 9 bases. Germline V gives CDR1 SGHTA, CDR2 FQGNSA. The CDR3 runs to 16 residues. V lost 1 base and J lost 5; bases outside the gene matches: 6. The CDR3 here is CASSLGGGALNNEQFF. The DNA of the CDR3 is TGTGCCAGCAGCTTAGGCGGGGGGGCCCTTAACAATGAGCAGTTCTTC.

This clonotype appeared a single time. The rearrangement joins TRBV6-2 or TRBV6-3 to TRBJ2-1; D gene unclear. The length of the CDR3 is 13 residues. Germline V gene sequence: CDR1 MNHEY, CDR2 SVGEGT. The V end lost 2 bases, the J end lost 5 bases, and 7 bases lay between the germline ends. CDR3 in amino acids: CASSYSHNNEQFF. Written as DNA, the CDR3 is TGTGCCAGCAGTTACAGTCACAACAATGAGCAGTTCTTC.

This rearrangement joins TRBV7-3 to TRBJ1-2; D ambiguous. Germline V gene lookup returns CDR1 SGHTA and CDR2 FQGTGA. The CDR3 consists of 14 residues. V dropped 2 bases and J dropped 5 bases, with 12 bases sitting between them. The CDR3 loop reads CASSLDPSFYGYTF. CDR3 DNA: TGTGCCAGCAGCTTAGATCCCAGCTTTTATGGCTACACCTTC.

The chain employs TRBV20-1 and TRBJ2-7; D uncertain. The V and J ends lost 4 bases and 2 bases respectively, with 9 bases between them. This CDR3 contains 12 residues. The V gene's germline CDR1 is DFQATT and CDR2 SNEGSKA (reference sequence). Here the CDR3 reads CSAKDKTYEQYF. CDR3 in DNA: TGCAGTGCTAAAGACAAAACCTACGAGCAGTACTTC.

DNA of the CDR3: TGTGCCACCAGCAGGGAGACAGGGGGCGGTGAGCAGTTCTTC. This gives the protein CATSRETGGGEQFF. The chain links TRBV15 to TRBJ2-1, with TRBD1 matching 10 bases. V gave up 3 bases and J gave up 9 bases; unmatched junction bases: 5. This CDR3 is 14 amino acids long. Germline CDR1 LNHNV, CDR2 YYDKDF (reference sequence).

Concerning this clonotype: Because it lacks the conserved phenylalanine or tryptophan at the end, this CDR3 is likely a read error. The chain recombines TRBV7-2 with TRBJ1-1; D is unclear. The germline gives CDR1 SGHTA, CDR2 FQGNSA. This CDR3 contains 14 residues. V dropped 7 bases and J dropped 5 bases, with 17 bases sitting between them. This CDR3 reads CASTNLGLWTEAFV. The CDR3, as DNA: TGTGCCAGCACCAATTTAGGGCTTTGGACTGAAGCTTTCGTT.

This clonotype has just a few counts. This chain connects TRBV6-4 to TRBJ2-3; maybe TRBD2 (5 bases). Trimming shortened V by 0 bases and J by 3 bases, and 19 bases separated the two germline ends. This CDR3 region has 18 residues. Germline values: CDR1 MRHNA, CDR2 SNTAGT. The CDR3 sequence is CASSDSVDAPSTTDTQYF. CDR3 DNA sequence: TGTGCCAGCAGTGACTCCGTAGACGCACCTAGCACAACAGATACGCAGTATTTT.

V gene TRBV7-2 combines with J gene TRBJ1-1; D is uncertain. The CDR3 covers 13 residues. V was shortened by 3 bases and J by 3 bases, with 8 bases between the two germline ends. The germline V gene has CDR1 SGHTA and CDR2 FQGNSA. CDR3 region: CASSFETYTEAFF. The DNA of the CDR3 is TGTGCCAGCAGCTTTGAGACATACACTGAAGCTTTCTTT.

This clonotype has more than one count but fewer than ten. Here the CDR3 DNA reads TGTGCCAGCAGTCCGATATCAGGGGCTAACTATGGCTACACCTTC. Its protein is CASSPISGANYGYTF. V is TRBV27 and J is TRBJ1-2, with a tentative D call TRBD1 (6 bases). Germline V gene lookup returns CDR1 MNHEY and CDR2 SMNVEV (reference sequence). The germline V and J ends were trimmed by 5 bases and 0 bases, with 13 bases remaining between them. This CDR3 region has 15 residues.

The CDR3 loop is CASFRDSNEKLFF. CDR3 in DNA: TGTGCCAGTTTCCGGGACAGTAATGAAAAACTGTTTTTT. The chain links TRBV2 to TRBJ1-4; 7 bases fit TRBD1. The CDR3 consists of 13 residues. Unmatched junction bases numbered 5, after V lost 9 bases and J lost 4 bases. The germline CDR1 and CDR2 sequences are SNHLY and FYNNEI.

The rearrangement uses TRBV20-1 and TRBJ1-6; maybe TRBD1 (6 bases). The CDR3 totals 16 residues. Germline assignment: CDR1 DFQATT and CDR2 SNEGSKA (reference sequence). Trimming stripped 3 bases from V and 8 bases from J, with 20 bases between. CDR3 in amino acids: CSARGEVQGWDSPLHF. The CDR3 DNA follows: TGCAGTGCTAGGGGAGAAGTACAGGGTTGGGATTCACCCCTCCACTTT.

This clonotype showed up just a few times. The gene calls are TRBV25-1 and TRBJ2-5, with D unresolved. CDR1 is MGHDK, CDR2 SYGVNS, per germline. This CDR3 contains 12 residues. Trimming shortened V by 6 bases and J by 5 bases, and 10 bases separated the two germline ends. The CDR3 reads CASRGSSETQYF. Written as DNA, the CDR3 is TGTGCCAGCAGAGGGTCTTCGGAGACCCAGTACTTC.